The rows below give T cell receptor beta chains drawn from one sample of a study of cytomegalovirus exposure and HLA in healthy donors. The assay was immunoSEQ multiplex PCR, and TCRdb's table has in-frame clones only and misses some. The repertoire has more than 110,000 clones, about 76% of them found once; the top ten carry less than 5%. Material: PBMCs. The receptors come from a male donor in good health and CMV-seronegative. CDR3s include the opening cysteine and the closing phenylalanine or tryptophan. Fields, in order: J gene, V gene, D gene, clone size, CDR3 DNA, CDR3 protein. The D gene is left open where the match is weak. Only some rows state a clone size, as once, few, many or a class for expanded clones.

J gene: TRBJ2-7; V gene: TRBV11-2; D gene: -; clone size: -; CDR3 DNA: TGTGCCAGCAGCCGCTCCACAGGGAGCTCCTACGAGCAGTACTTC; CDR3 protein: CASSRSTGSSYEQYF
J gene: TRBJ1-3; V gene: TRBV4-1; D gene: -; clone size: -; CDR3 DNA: TGCGCCAGCAGCCAAGGGGCCGGCATCTCTGGAAACACCATATATTTT; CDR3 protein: CASSQGAGISGNTIYF
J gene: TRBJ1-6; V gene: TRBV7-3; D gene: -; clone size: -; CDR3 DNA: TGTGCCAGCAGCTTAACGACAGCGAATAATTCACCCCTCCACTTT; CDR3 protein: CASSLTTANNSPLHF
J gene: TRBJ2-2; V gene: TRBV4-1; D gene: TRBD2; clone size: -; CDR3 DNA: TGCGCCAGCAGCCTCGGGACTAGCGGGAGGGGAACCGGGGAGCTGTTTTTT; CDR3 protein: CASSLGTSGRGTGELFF
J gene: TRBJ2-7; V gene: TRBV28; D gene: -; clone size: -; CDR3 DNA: TGTGCCAGCAGTTTAGGTGGCGGTATCTACGAGCAGTACTTC; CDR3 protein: CASSLGGGIYEQYF
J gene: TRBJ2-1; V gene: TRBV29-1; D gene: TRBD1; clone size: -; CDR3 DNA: TGCAGCGTTGAGGGGGACAGGGGGCTCAATGAGCAGTTCTTC; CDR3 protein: CSVEGDRGLNEQFF
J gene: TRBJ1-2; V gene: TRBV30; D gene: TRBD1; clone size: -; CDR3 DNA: TGTGCCTGGAGTGTGGACAGGGGAGACTATGGCTACACCTTC; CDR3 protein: CAWSVDRGDYGYTF
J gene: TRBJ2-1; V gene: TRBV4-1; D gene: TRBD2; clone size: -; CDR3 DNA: TGCGCCAGCAGCCAAGGGGGCGGGAGCTCCTACAATGAGCAGTTCTTC; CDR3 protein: CASSQGGGSSYNEQFF
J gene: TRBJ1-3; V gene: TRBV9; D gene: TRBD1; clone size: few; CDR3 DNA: TGTGCCAGCAGCCCCCGGGACAGTAGAAACACCATATATTTT; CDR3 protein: CASSPRDSRNTIYF
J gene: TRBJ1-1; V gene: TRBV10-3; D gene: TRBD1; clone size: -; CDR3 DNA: TGTGCCATCAGTGGCGAGGGACAGGTGAACACTGAAGCTTTCTTT; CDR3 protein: CAISGEGQVNTEAFF
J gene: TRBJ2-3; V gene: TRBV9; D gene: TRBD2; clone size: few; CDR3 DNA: TGTGCCAGCAGCGTACCCGGGAGGACCGATACGCAGTATTTT; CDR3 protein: CASSVPGRTDTQYF
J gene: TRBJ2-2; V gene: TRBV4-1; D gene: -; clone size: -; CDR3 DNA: TGCGCCAGCAGCCAACCCTCTGGGGGGCGGGAGCTCTACACCGGGGAGCTGTTTTTT; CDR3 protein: CASSQPSGGRELYTGELFF
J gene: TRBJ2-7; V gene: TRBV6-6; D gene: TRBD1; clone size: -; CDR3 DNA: TGTGCCAGCTCTGGGGACAGGGACTACGAGCAGTACTTC; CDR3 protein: CASSGDRDYEQYF
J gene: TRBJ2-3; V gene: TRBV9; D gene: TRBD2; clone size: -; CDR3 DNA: TGTGCCAGCAGCGTTTCCGGGGGGGGGAGAGATACGCAGTATTTT; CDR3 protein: CASSVSGGGRDTQYF
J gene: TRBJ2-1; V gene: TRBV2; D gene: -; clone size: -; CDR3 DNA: TGTGCCAGCAGTGAAGGAGCGGGCCAACGGAATGAGCAGTTCTTC; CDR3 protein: CASSEGAGQRNEQFF
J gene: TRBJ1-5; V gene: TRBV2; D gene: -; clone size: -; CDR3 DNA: TGTGCCAGCAGTGAGGGGGCGGGCAATCAGCCCCAGCATTTT; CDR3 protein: CASSEGAGNQPQHF
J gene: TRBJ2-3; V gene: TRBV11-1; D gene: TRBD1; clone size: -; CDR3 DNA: TGTGCCAGCAGCAAGACAGGGGGCACAGATACGCAGTATTTT; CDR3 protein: CASSKTGGTDTQYF
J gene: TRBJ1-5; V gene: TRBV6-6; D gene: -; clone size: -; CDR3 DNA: TGTGCCAGCAGTTACTCAGGGGGCAATCAGCCCCAGCATTTT; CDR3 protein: CASSYSGGNQPQHF
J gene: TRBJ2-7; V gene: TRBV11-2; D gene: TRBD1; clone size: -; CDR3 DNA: TGTGCCAGCAGCTCCGGGACAGGGTCCTACGAGCAGTACTTC; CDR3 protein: CASSSGTGSYEQYF
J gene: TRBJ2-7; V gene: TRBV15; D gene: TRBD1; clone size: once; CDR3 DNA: TGTGCCACCAGCACTGCCCCGGGACAGGGGGCTTACGAGCAGTACTTC; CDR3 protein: CATSTAPGQGAYEQYF
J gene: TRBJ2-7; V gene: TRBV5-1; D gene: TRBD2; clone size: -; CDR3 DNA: TGCGCCAGCGCAGGACTAGCGGGTTTCTACGAGCAGTACTTC; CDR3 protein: CASAGLAGFYEQYF
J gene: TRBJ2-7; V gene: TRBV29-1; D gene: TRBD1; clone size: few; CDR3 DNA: TGCAGCATCCGACAGGGTTCCTACGAGCAGTACTTC; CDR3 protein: CSIRQGSYEQYF
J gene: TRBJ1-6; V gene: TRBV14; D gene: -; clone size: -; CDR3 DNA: TGTGCCAGCAGTTTGAACCGACAGATAGGACCCCTCCACTTT; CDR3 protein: CASSLNRQIGPLHF
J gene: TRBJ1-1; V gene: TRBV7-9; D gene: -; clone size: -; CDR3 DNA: TGTGCCAGCACCCACCCCCAGGGTGTGATGAACACTGAAGCTTTCTTT; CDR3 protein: CASTHPQGVMNTEAFF
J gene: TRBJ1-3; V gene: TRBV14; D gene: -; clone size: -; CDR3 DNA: TGTGCCAGCAGCGTCTTAGGAAACACCATATATTTT; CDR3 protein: CASSVLGNTIYF
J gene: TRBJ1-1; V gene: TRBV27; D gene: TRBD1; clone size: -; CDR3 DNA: TGTGCCAGCAGTGAGGGGGCTACTGAAGCTTTCTTT; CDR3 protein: CASSEGATEAFF
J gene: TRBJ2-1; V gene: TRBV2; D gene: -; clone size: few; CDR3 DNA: TGTGCCACGAAAGCCTATGGGAGTTACAATGAGCAGTTCTTC; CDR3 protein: CATKAYGSYNEQFF
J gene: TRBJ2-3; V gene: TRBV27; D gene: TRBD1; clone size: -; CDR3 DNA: TGTGCCAGCAGTCCCCGGACAGGGCGGGATTTTCCTAGCACAGATACGCAGTATTTT; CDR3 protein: CASSPRTGRDFPSTDTQYF
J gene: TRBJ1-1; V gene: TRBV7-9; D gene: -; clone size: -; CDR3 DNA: TGTTCCAGCAGCCCAGGGGCGGCACAAGCTTTCTTT; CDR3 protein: CSSSPGAAQAFF
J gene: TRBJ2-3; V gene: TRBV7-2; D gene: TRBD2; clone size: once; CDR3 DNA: TGTGCCAGTAGCTTATCCGGTAGCGGGAGACCAGATACGCAGTATTTT; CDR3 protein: CASSLSGSGRPDTQYF
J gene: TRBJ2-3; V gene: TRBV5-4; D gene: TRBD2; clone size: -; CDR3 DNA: TGTGCCAGCAGCCCCCCCCGGACTAGCGCCCGCCTGAGCACAGATACGCAGTATTTT; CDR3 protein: CASSPPRTSARLSTDTQYF
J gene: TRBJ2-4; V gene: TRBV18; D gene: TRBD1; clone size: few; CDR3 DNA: TGTGCCAGCTCACCACCGTCAGGGGGCGCGAACATTCAGTACTTC; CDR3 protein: CASSPPSGGANIQYF
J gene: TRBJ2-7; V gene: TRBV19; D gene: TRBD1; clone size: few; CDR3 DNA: TGTGCCAGTAGTCGAAGGGACAGACACTACGAGCAGTACTTC; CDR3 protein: CASSRRDRHYEQYF
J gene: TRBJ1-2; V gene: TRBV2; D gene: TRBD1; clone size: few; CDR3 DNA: TGTGCCAGCAGTGAAACGACAGGGGTAGTTGGCTACACCTTC; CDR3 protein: CASSETTGVVGYTF
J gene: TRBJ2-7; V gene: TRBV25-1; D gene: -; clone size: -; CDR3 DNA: TGTGCCGGCAGTGAAATGGCAACGCAGTACTTC; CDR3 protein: CAGSEMATQYF
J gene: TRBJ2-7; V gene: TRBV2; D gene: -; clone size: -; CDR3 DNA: TGTGCCAGCAGTGCTCACATGACAGATTACGAGCAGTACTTC; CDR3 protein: CASSAHMTDYEQYF
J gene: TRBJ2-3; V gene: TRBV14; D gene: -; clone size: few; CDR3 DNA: TGTGCCAGCAGCCCGACGACTATCAGCACAGATACGCAGTATTTT; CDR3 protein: CASSPTTISTDTQYF
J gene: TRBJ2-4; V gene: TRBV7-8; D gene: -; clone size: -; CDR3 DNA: TGTGCCAGCAGCCGAGACACGACCAGGGAGGCGGGAAACAAAAACATTCAGTACTTC; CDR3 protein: CASSRDTTREAGNKNIQYF
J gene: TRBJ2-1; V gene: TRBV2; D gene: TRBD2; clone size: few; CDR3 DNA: TGTGCCAGCAGAAAAAGCGGGACTACTCAAAAGTTCTTC; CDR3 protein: CASRKSGTTQKFF
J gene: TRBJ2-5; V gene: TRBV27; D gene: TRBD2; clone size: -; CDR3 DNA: TGTGCCAGCAGGGGGACTAGCGGGGCGCCGCGAGAGACCCAGTACTTC; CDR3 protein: CASRGTSGAPRETQYF
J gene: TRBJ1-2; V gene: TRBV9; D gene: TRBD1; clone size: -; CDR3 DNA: TGTGCCAGCAGCGTCGGGACAGGGGACTATGGCTACACCTTC; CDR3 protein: CASSVGTGDYGYTF
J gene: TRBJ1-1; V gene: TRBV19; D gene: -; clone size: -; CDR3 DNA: TGTGCCAGTAGTCCCCGGGGTGACACTGAAGCTTTCTTT; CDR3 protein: CASSPRGDTEAFF
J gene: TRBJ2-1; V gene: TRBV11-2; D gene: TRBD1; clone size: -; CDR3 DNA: TGTGCCAGCAGCCCCCGGGACAGGGGTATGCGTGAGCAGTTCTTC; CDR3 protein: CASSPRDRGMREQFF
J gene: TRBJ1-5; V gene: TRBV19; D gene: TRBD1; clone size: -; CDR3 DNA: TGTGCCAGCTCGACAGGGGGCGGCAATCAGCCCCAGCATTTT; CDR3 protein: CASSTGGGNQPQHF
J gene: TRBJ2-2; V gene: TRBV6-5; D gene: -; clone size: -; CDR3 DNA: TGTGCCAGCAGTTACTCTTTTAGCCGTACCGGGGAGCTGTTTTTT; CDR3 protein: CASSYSFSRTGELFF
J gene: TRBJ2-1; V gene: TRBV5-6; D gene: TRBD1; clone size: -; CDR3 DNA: TGTGCCAGCAAGACAGGGGGACAATGGGAGCAGTTCTTC; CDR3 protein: CASKTGGQWEQFF
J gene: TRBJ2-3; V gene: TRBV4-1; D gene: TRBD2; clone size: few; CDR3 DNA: TGCGCCAGCAGCCCTAAGACTCGGACTAGCGGCACAGATACGCAGTATTTT; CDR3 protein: CASSPKTRTSGTDTQYF
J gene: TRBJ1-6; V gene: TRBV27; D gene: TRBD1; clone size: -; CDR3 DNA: TGTGCCAGTCGGTCGGGACAGAGCAATTCACCCCTCCACTTT; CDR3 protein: CASRSGQSNSPLHF
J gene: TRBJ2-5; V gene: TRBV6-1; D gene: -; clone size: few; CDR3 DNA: TGTGCCAGCAGTCCGTCGGCTAGCGTGGAGACCCAGTACTTC; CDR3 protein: CASSPSASVETQYF
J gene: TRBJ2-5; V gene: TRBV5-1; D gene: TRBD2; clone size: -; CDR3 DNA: TGCGCCAGCAGAGTAGGAGGGGAGGGTTGGGAGACCCAGTACTTC; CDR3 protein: CASRVGGEGWETQYF
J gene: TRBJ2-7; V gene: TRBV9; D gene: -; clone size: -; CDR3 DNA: TGTGCCAGCAGCGTAGGACCCGGAGCCTACGAGCAGTACTTC; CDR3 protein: CASSVGPGAYEQYF
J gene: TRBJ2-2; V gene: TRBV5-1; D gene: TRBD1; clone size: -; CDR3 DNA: TGCGCCAGCAGCCACGCCGGACAGGGAGCCACCGGGGAGCTGTTTTTT; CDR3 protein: CASSHAGQGATGELFF
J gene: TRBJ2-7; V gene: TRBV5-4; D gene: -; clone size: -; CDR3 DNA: TGTGCCAGCAGCCCCGTGAGCGAGCAGTACTTC; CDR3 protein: CASSPVSEQYF
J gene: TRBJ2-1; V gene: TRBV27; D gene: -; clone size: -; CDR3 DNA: TGTGCCAGCAGTGGTTTAGCCACCCAGCAGTTCTTC; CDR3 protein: CASSGLATQQFF